The 13 T cell receptor beta chains below all came from one sample that was sequenced in a study of response to subunit inactivated influenza vaccine. TCRdb reprocessed the RT-PCR reads via MiXCR and lists one record per CDR3 protein. The sample includes over 400,000 distinct CDR3 sequences, roughly 9.7% of them seen just once. The sample here was PBMCs from blood, taken roughly 48 days after vaccination. These receptors all stem from a man between 45 and 60 years old who received an inactivated influenza vaccine.

The chain recombines TRBV6-1 with TRBJ1-4, with D maybe TRBD1 (6 bases). This CDR3 contains 13 residues. The germline gives CDR1 MNHNS, CDR2 SASEGT. Trimming stripped 8 bases from V and 7 bases from J, with 14 bases between. Here the CDR3 reads CASRAGGREKLFF. For the CDR3, the DNA is TGTGCCAGCCGGGCGGGGGGCCGTGAAAAACTGTTTTTT.

This clonotype was observed a handful of times. V gene TRBV18 combines with J gene TRBJ2-7; 8 nucleotides agree with TRBD2. The CDR3 spans 16 residues. Per germline, CDR1 KGHSH and CDR2 LQKENI. After removal of 2 bases from V and 12 bases from J, the junction contained 18 bases not matched to a gene. The CDR3 DNA reads TGTGCCAGCTCACCATCATCTACCGGGACTAGAGTCGGCTGGTACTTC. It yields the protein CASSPSSTGTRVGWYF.

This clonotype was detected ten times or more. This chain connects TRBV12-3 or TRBV12-4 to TRBJ2-1; TRBD1 is a possible D gene (6 bases). This CDR3 contains 12 residues. V lost 5 bases, J lost 10 bases, and 12 bases lay in between. As DNA, the CDR3 is TGTGCCAGCAGTCCAGGGGTTCGGGAGCAGTTCTTC. This gives the protein CASSPGVREQFF.

This clonotype occurred a few times. The junction departs from the called germline gene at one end, perhaps through a read error. The genes are TRBV2 and TRBJ2-7; 11 nucleotides line up with TRBD2. Germline V gives CDR1 SNHLY, CDR2 FYNNEI. This CDR3 is 15 amino acids long. The CDR3 sequence is CASSGTSGSSYEQYF. The CDR3, as DNA: TGCGCCAGCAGCGGGACTAGCGGTAGCTCCTACGAGCAGTACTTC.

This clonotype was recorded a few times. This rearrangement joins TRBV4-1 to TRBJ2-7; D perhaps matches TRBD2 (5 bases). Germline CDR1 reads MGHRA; CDR2 reads YSYEKL. Trimming pared 1 base from V and 3 bases from J, leaving 10 bases between. This CDR3 region has 14 residues. The CDR3 DNA reads as TGCGCCAGCAGCCAAGGTTATCGGGGCTACGAGCAGTACTTC. It translates to CASSQGYRGYEQYF.

CDR3 in DNA: TGTGCCAGCAGGAACCTCGGGGATAATGGCTACACCTTC. Its protein product is CASRNLGDNGYTF. The rearrangement uses TRBV5-4 and TRBJ1-2, with no clear D. Trimming cost V 5 bases and J 6 bases, with 14 bases left between them. The CDR3 runs 13 residues. CDR1 is SGHNT, CDR2 YYREEE, per germline (reference sequence).

The chain employs TRBV5-5 and TRBJ2-1, with D possibly being TRBD2 (7 bases). Trimming left V 9 bases short and J 2 bases short, with 18 bases between. The CDR3 is made up of 15 amino acids. CDR1 and CDR2 (germline): SGHKS, YYEKEE (reference sequence). The CDR3 loop is CATRRGGGAYNEQFF. DNA for the CDR3: TGTGCCACCCGCCGAGGGGGGGGCGCCTACAATGAGCAGTTCTTC.

V is TRBV12-3 or TRBV12-4 and J is TRBJ1-1, with TRBD1 matching 8 bases. V was pared by 5 bases and J by 1 base, with 6 bases of the junction left unmatched. The length of the CDR3 is 15 residues. The CDR3 loop reads CASSTRGTGNTEAFF. The CDR3, as DNA: TGTGCCAGCAGTACTCGAGGGACAGGGAACACTGAAGCTTTCTTT.

This clonotype was seen a few times. This chain links TRBV4-2 with TRBJ1-1; perhaps TRBD1 as D (6 bases). The CDR3 is 14 amino acids. Germline CDR1 LGHNA, CDR2 YNFKEQ. Trimming cost V 3 bases and J 1 base, with 9 bases left between them. The CDR3 reads CASSQGAQNTEAFF. CDR3 DNA: TGTGCCAGCAGCCAGGGGGCCCAGAACACTGAAGCTTTCTTT.

The chain is built from TRBV24-1 and TRBJ2-5, with TRBD1 identical over 9 bases. This CDR3 contains 15 residues. Germline lookup yields CDR1 KGHDR and CDR2 SFDVKD. The J segment lost 3 bases and the V segment lost 0 bases, leaving 1 base of the junction unmatched. The DNA of the CDR3 is TGTGCCACCAGTGATTTGGGGACAGGGAAAGAGACCCAGTACTTC. Protein product: CATSDLGTGKETQYF.

This clonotype was found a few times. The chain recombines TRBV5-1 with TRBJ2-3, with D possibly being TRBD1 or TRBD2 (7 bases each). V gave up 2 bases and J gave up 2 bases, with 12 bases separating them. From germline, CDR1 is SGHRS and CDR2 YFSETQ. The CDR3 runs 15 residues. This CDR3 reads CASSFAGGDTDTQYF. In nucleotides, the CDR3 is TGCGCCAGCAGCTTCGCAGGGGGGGACACAGATACGCAGTATTTT.

This clonotype was seen a handful of times. The V and J genes are TRBV6-1 and TRBJ2-2; either TRBD1 or TRBD2 may supply D (6 bases each). Germline V gene data show CDR1 as MNHNS and CDR2 as SASEGT. This CDR3 spans 13 amino acids. The germline V and J ends were trimmed by 11 bases and 2 bases, with 12 bases remaining between them. This CDR3 is CASLGGNTGELFF. The CDR3 DNA is TGTGCCTCTCTCGGGGGCAACACCGGGGAGCTGTTTTTT.

This clonotype was counted between two and nine times. This chain uses TRBV5-1 with TRBJ2-7, with D unclear. Germline V gene data show CDR1 as SGHRS and CDR2 as YFSETQ. V was trimmed by 1 base and J by 1 base, leaving 6 bases between them. The length of the CDR3 is 13 residues. The chain's CDR3 is CASSLRVSYEQYF. The CDR3 region has the DNA TGCGCCAGCAGCTTGAGGGTTTCCTACGAGCAGTACTTC. The entire variable domain, with the rest obtained from reference TRBV5-1 and TRBJ2-7, is as follows: KAGVTQTPRYLIKTRGQQVTLSCSPISGHRSVSWYQQTPGQGLQFLFEYFSETQRNKGNFPGRFSGRQFSNSRSEMNVSTLELGDSALYLCASSLRVSYEQYFGPGTRLTVT.